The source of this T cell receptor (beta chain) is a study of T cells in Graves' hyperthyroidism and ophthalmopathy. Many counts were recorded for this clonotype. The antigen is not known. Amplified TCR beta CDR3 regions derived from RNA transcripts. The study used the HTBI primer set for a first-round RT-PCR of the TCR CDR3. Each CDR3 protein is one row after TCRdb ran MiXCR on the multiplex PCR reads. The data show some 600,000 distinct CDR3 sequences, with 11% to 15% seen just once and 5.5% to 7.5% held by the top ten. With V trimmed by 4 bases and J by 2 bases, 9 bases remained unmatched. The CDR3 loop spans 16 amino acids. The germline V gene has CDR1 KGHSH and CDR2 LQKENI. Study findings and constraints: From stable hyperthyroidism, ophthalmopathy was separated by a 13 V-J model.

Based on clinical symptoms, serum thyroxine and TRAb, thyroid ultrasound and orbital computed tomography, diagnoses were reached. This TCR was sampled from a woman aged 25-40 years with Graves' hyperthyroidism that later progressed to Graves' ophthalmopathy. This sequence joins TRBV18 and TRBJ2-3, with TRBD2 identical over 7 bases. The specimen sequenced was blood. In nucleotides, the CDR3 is TGTGCCAGCTCACAGGGAGCTAGCGGAGCCACAGATACGCAGTATTTT. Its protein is CASSQGASGATDTQYF.